These 7 T cell receptor beta chains were all obtained from the same sample, sequenced in a study of regulatory T cells in long-lasting Graves disease. Time point denoted: persistent/refractory GD, antithyroid drugs over 5 years with positive TRAb. Generation of the TCR library employed RNA extracted from PBMCs. TCR beta libraries were built with iRepertoire HTBI primers and Arm-PCR of CDR3 regions. TCRdb analysed the multiplex PCR reads with MiXCR anew, one entry per CDR3 protein. In the table there are hundreds of thousands of distinct CDR3 sequences, 25% to 35% of which are singletons. The material was peripheral blood mononuclear cells (PBMCs), obtained when the disease was refractory, from a patient treated with antithyroid drugs. The receptors derive from a female donor with Graves disease.

In this sample, this clonotype turned up many times. This chain connects TRBV6-5 to TRBJ2-7; the D gene is possibly TRBD2 (5 bases). The CDR3 is made up of 15 amino acids. Trimming took off 2 bases at V and 6 bases at J, with 17 bases between the two ends. Germline V gene data show CDR1 as MNHEY and CDR2 as SVGAGI. The CDR3 protein is CASSYVDPQEGEQYF. DNA for the CDR3: TGTGCCAGCAGTTACGTAGACCCCCAAGAGGGCGAGCAGTACTTC.

This clonotype came up many times. The chain uses TRBV28 and TRBJ2-7, with 8 nucleotides matching TRBD2. The length of the CDR3 is 16 residues. After removal of 5 bases from V and 4 bases from J, the junction contained 13 bases not matched to a gene. Germline V lookup: CDR1 MDHEN, CDR2 SYDVKM. This CDR3 is CASSPHLGTRGYEQYF. In DNA form, the CDR3 reads TGTGCCAGCAGTCCACACCTAGGGACTAGAGGATACGAGCAGTACTTC.

This chain links TRBV20-1 with TRBJ1-5; 7 bases agree with TRBD1. CDR1 and CDR2 (germline): DFQATT, SNEGSKA (reference sequence). CDR3 length: 14 residues. The V and J ends lost 2 bases and 3 bases, in that order; junction bases with no gene match: 4. CDR3 protein: CSARHTGVNQPQHF. The CDR3 DNA follows: TGCAGTGCTAGACATACAGGGGTCAATCAGCCCCAGCATTTT.

This clonotype has only a few counts. This chain uses TRBV27 with TRBJ1-1, with D possibly matching TRBD1 (5 bases). This CDR3 is 15 amino acids long. Germline values: CDR1 MNHEY, CDR2 SMNVEV (reference sequence). Trimming took 5 bases from V and 0 from J, leaving 13 bases between them. The CDR3 sequence: CASSPRDGMNTEAFF. CDR3 nucleotide sequence: TGTGCCAGCAGTCCCCGGGACGGGATGAACACTGAAGCTTTCTTT.

The V call is TRBV27, the J call TRBJ1-6, with unresolved D. This CDR3 is built from 16 residues. Trimming stripped 6 bases from V and 0 bases from J, with 12 bases between. Germline lookup yields CDR1 MNHEY and CDR2 SMNVEV (reference sequence). The chain's CDR3 is CASRMDRSSYNSPLHF. The CDR3 nucleotides read TGTGCCAGCAGAATGGACCGGAGCTCCTATAATTCACCCCTCCACTTT.

The sample holds a few counts of this clonotype. The chain uses TRBV27 and TRBJ2-5, with D hard to call. There are 16 residues in the CDR3. V lost 0 bases to trimming and J lost 4 bases, with 15 bases between them. Germline lookup yields CDR1 MNHEY and CDR2 SMNVEV (reference sequence). CDR3 sequence reads: CASSLSGSPGLETQYF. DNA for the CDR3: TGTGCCAGCAGTTTATCGGGCAGTCCCGGATTAGAGACCCAGTACTTC.

This clonotype was detected only once. The chain is built from TRBV27 and TRBJ1-5, with 7 bases lining up with TRBD1. The CDR3 contains 17 residues. Germline lookup yields CDR1 MNHEY and CDR2 SMNVEV (reference sequence). V lost 6 bases, J lost 1 base, and 12 bases stayed unmatched. The CDR3, as DNA: TGTGCCAGCAGCTCGGGCTCAGACAGGGTGAGCAATCAGCCCCAGCATTTT. Its translation is CASSSGSDRVSNQPQHF.